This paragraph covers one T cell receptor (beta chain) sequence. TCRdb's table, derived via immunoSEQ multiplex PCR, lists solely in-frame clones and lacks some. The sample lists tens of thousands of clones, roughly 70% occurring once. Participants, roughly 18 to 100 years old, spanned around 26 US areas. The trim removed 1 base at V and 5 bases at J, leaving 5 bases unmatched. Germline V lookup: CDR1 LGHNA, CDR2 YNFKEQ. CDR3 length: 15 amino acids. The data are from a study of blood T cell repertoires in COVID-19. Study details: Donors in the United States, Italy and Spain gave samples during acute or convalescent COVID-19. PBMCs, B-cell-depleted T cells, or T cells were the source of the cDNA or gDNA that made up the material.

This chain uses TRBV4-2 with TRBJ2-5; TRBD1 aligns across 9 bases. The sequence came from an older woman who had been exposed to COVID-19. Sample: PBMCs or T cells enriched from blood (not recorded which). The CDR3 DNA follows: TGTGCCAGCAGCCAAGGGACAGGGGCTTCGGAGACCCAGTACTTC. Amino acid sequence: CASSQGTGASETQYF.